This T cell receptor (beta chain) derives from a study of PD-1 blockade in classical Hodgkin lymphoma. Every patient had relapsed following autologous stem cell transplantation, and cohorts differed in brentuximab vedotin exposure. From thawed PBMCs, CD8+ T cells were isolated by magnetic negative selection. Classifying best responses yielded complete response, partial response or progressive disease. Trimming cost V 3 bases and J 3 bases; bases outside gene matches: 4. CDR1 is ENHRY and CDR2 is SYGVKD in the germline V gene. CDR3 length: 14 residues. Assay used: immunoSEQ multiplex PCR; TCRdb lists only in-frame clones, some missing. The table includes 12,000 or so clones, about four fifths detected once. Findings and caveats of the study: Reported findings placed baseline TCR diversity lower in newly diagnosed patients (compared with healthy donors). Whatever underlies the repertoire differences (possibly disease activity or prior therapy) remains undefined. Lower baseline TCR diversity marked trial partial responders and progressors.

Details on this clone: As yet, its antigen is unknown.

The genes are TRBV10-3 and TRBJ2-7, with 8 bases aligning to TRBD2. The TCR was taken from a human donor with classical Hodgkin lymphoma. The sample here was CD8+ T cells from blood, taken at baseline. Here the CDR3 DNA reads TGTGCCATCAGTGATCGGGGGGGTCACTACGAGCAGTACTTC. This gives the protein CAISDRGGHYEQYF.